This entry lists 21 T cell receptor beta chains sequenced from one sample in a study of T cell clusters in autoimmune cytopenias. One tube held mixed TRB-A and TRB-B primer pools for touch-down PCR. TCRdb re-called the multiplex PCR reads, yielding one record per CDR3 amino acid sequence without DNA. The sample is made up of about 6,800 distinct CDR3 sequences, and the top ten hold around 23% of it. Each sample's input was around 250 ng genomic DNA, 40,000 or so genome equivalents. Sequencing input: peripheral blood. These receptors were obtained from a human donor with an autoimmune cytopenia or autoimmune hepatitis (not recorded which).

This CDR3 is CASSLGWTSGDYLQETQYF. V is TRBV7-6 and J is TRBJ2-5; TCRdb lists TRBD2, though no DNA is available to test this call. The germline gives CDR1 SGHVS, CDR2 FNYEAQ. The CDR3 totals 19 residues.

V gene TRBV28 combines with J gene TRBJ2-7; TCRdb's D call of TRBD1 is untestable without DNA. The CDR3 is 12 amino acids. From germline, CDR1 is MDHEN and CDR2 SYDVKM. The CDR3 reads CASSYRVHEQYF.

The chain combines TRBV6-5 with TRBJ1-2; with no DNA, the TCRdb D assignment of TRBD1 cannot be verified. There are 13 residues in the CDR3. Germline-derived CDR1 and CDR2 are MNHEY and SVGAGI. CDR3 in amino acids: CASSYTGEVGYTF.

The gene calls are TRBV6-5 and TRBJ2-7; the TCRdb D gene call, TRBD1, has no DNA to confirm it. Germline V gives CDR1 MNHEY, CDR2 SVGAGI. The CDR3 is 15 residues long. CDR3 in amino acids: CASRPSGGGTGELYF.

This clonotype registers medium-sized by frequency. The chain uses TRBV19 and TRBJ1-3. Germline V gene data show CDR1 as LNHDA and CDR2 as SQIVND (reference sequence). This CDR3 comprises 16 residues. The CDR3: CASSPALSPGRNTIYF.

This clonotype is labeled medium-sized based on frequency. The chain uses TRBV19 and TRBJ2-7; TCRdb lists TRBD2, though no DNA is available to test this call. The CDR3 totals 13 residues. Germline assignment: CDR1 LNHDA and CDR2 SQIVND (reference sequence). The CDR3 loop is CASSISGISEQYF.

This clonotype is large by frequency. This rearrangement joins TRBV15 to TRBJ2-5; the TRBD2 assignment by TCRdb is unverifiable without DNA. The V gene's germline CDR1 is LNHNV and CDR2 YYDKDF (reference sequence). The CDR3 is 13 amino acids. The CDR3 reads CATSGFGGETQYF.

This clonotype counts as medium-sized by frequency. V and J are TRBV18 and TRBJ2-1; the D gene TCRdb calls, TRBD1, cannot be checked with no DNA. Germline loops: CDR1 KGHSH, CDR2 LQKENI. This CDR3 spans 13 amino acids. The CDR3 region is CASSPVRGNEQFF.

Measured by frequency, this clonotype is medium-sized (0.01 to 0.1%). This chain's CDR3 is CASRNRAYGYTF. J is TRBJ1-2 and V is TRBV6-2 or TRBV6-3. The CDR3 is 12 amino acids. Germline loops: CDR1 MNHEY, CDR2 SVGEGT.

The chain combines TRBV10-3 with TRBJ2-7. CDR3 length: 11 amino acids. CDR1 and CDR2 (germline): ENHRY, SYGVKD. CDR3 amino acids: CAISGTSEQYF.

This clonotype is classed as medium-sized by frequency. V usage is TRBV19 and J usage is TRBJ1-1; TCRdb returns TRBD1, unconfirmable since there is no DNA. Per germline, CDR1 LNHDA and CDR2 SQIVND (reference sequence). The CDR3 runs to 12 residues. This chain's CDR3 is CATLARAGEAFF.

The rearrangement links TRBV6-1 to TRBJ2-7; checking the TCRdb D call of TRBD1 is not possible without DNA. The germline V gene has CDR1 MNHNS and CDR2 SASEGT. CDR3 length: 15 amino acids. The CDR3 region is CASRPNRGSSYEQYF.

Measured by frequency, this clonotype is medium-sized. This chain connects TRBV30 to TRBJ2-2; with no DNA, the TCRdb D assignment of TRBD2 cannot be verified. This CDR3 has 16 amino acids. Germline V gene data show CDR1 as GTSNPN and CDR2 as SVGIG (reference sequence). The CDR3 loop is CAWNRGVAGNGGELFF.

V gene TRBV6-5 combines with J gene TRBJ2-7; lacking DNA, the TRBD1 call made by TCRdb goes unchecked. The CDR3 contains 18 residues. Germline CDR1 is MNHEY and CDR2 is SVGAGI. This chain's CDR3 is CASSRDINRVGGSYEQYF.

The chain joins TRBV19 to TRBJ2-7; without DNA, the TCRdb call of TRBD1 cannot be checked. The germline V gene has CDR1 LNHDA and CDR2 SQIVND (reference sequence). CDR3 length: 16 amino acids. CDR3 loop: CASSTPGQGPPYEQYF.

Here the CDR3 reads CASSFQGMKTQYF. This chain joins TRBV5-4 and TRBJ2-5; TCRdb outputs TRBD1, but without DNA this stays unchecked. This CDR3 spans 13 amino acids. The germline gives CDR1 SGHNT, CDR2 YYREEE (reference sequence).

The rearrangement joins TRBV6-5 to TRBJ2-7; there is no DNA to check the TCRdb D call of TRBD1. The CDR3 contains 14 residues. The germline gives CDR1 MNHEY, CDR2 SVGAGI. CDR3 in amino acids: CASTKGQGRNEQYF.

The V call is TRBV5-4, the J call TRBJ2-7; with no DNA, the TCRdb D assignment of TRBD1 cannot be verified. From germline, CDR1 is SGHNT and CDR2 YYREEE (reference sequence). The CDR3 length is 13 residues. This chain's CDR3 is CASSYWGGYEQYF.

This clonotype counts as medium-sized by frequency. The chain combines TRBV18 with TRBJ2-2. Germline CDR1 KGHSH, CDR2 LQKENI. CDR3 length equals 15 residues. This CDR3 reads CASSPRIGANGELFF.

By frequency, this clonotype registers medium-sized. The chain carries TRBV19 and TRBJ2-6; TCRdb reports TRBD1, a call that lacks DNA to check it against. The CDR3 consists of 18 residues. The germline V gene encodes CDR1 LNHDA and CDR2 SQIVND (reference sequence). The CDR3 protein is CASSLRGPRFSGANVLTF.

The chain carries TRBV6-2 or TRBV6-3 and TRBJ1-3. The germline gives CDR1 MNHEY, CDR2 SVGEGT. The CDR3 totals 14 residues. The CDR3 region is CASSYTGVGNTIYF.